The T cell receptor beta chain under discussion was sequenced for a study of blood T cell repertoires in COVID-19. The V and J ends lost 6 bases and 15 bases, in that order; junction bases with no gene match: 22. The germline V gene has CDR1 LGHDT and CDR2 YNNKEL (reference sequence). This CDR3 has 16 residues. Sequencing was performed with immunoSEQ multiplex PCR; in TCRdb, only in-frame clones are kept and a portion is missing. In the table there are about 280,000 clones, 87% of which are singletons. Sequencing input: PBMCs or T cells enriched from blood (not recorded which). The clonotype originates from a middle-aged woman who had recovered from COVID-19. This sequence joins TRBV3-1 (or the pseudogene TRBV3-2) and TRBJ2-1; 8 bases are a match to TRBD1. The CDR3 is CASSPRETGASLVGFF. The CDR3 bases are TGTGCCAGCAGTCCCCGGGAGACAGGGGCATCGTTAGTTGGGTTCTTC.